Shown below are 21 T cell receptor beta chains from a single sample sequenced in a study of liver allograft versus peripheral blood T cells (dated by TCRdb to the early 2020s). Regarding the complete study: The study compared T cell receptor repertoires found within transplanted livers against repertoires in the peripheral blood of liver transplant recipients.

TCRdb records Illumina MiSeq as the sequencer. The raw public data were reprocessed by TCRdb itself: fastp quality trimming at Q25, MiXCR clonotype calling, in-frame beta chains only. Identical CDR3 protein sequences are pooled into one entry, listed with their most common genes and DNA. The sample has 13,000 or so distinct CDR3 sequences on record, 15% to 20% of them singletons. Of the sample, approximately 13% is held by the ten largest clones. The receptor source for this set is a human patient who had a liver transplant. It is possible that, after a transplant, some T cells come from the graft donor.

This clonotype was counted ten times or more. V usage is TRBV7-2 and J usage is TRBJ1-2, with D unclear. The germline V gene encodes CDR1 SGHTA and CDR2 FQGNSA. There are 15 residues in the CDR3. V was clipped by 6 bases and J by 4 bases, with 18 bases between them. The CDR3 region has the DNA TGTGCCAGCAGTCGCTCGACCGAGCCGGGCTATGGCTACACCTTC. Protein: CASSRSTEPGYGYTF.

This clonotype appeared a few times. The chain links TRBV28 to TRBJ2-7; 8 bases map to TRBD1. Per germline, CDR1 MDHEN and CDR2 SYDVKM. This CDR3 is 13 amino acids long. V lost 10 bases to trimming and J lost 3 bases; unmatched junction nucleotides: 8. The CDR3: CAIQTGGGYEQYF. DNA of the CDR3: TGTGCCATCCAAACAGGGGGAGGCTACGAGCAGTACTTC. Supplemented by reference TRBV28 and TRBJ2-7, the full variable domain reads DVKVTQSSRYLVKRTGEKVFLECVQDMDHENMFWYRQDPGLGLRLIYFSYDVKMKEKGDIPEGYSVSREKKERFSLILESASTNQTSMYLCAIQTGGGYEQYFGPGTRLTVT.

This clonotype is labeled medium-sized. This sequence joins TRBV24-1 and TRBJ2-5; possibly TRBD1 for D (6 bases). Germline assignment: CDR1 KGHDR and CDR2 SFDVKD. V was pared by 10 bases and J by 4 bases, with 12 bases between. CDR3 size: 12 residues. The CDR3 is CATRMGAETQYF. CDR3 nucleotides: TGTGCCACGAGGATGGGGGCAGAGACCCAGTACTTC.

This clonotype is medium-sized by share. The chain employs TRBV19 and TRBJ1-4, with no clear D. V lost 7 bases to trimming and J lost 0 bases, with 15 bases between them. The germline V gene encodes CDR1 LNHDA and CDR2 SQIVND (reference sequence). The CDR3 totals 16 residues. The CDR3 DNA is TGTGCCAGTAAGGTGGGAGCCCGGGCAACTAATGAAAAACTGTTTTTT. Protein: CASKVGARATNEKLFF.

This clonotype was found a few times. The chain has TRBV20-1 and TRBJ1-5, with TRBD1 as a possible D gene (5 bases). Trimming took off 5 bases at V and 2 bases at J, with 10 bases between the two ends. CDR1 is DFQATT and CDR2 is SNEGSKA in the germline V gene (reference sequence). The CDR3 sequence is 13 residues long. The CDR3 region is CSAPGLRNQPQHF. The CDR3 DNA sequence: TGCAGTGCTCCGGGACTACGCAATCAGCCCCAGCATTTT.

The sample holds many counts of this clonotype. This chain links TRBV27 with TRBJ1-4; D is uncertain. Germline CDR1 is MNHEY and CDR2 is SMNVEV (reference sequence). This CDR3 is 17 amino acids long. Trimming removed 0 bases from V and 0 bases from J, with 11 bases in between. The CDR3 region is CASSLSGFGATNEKLFF. The CDR3 coding sequence is TGTGCCAGCAGTTTATCGGGGTTTGGGGCAACTAATGAAAAACTGTTTTTT.

This chain connects TRBV7-3 to TRBJ1-2; the match to TRBD1 covers 10 bases. The CDR3 runs to 15 residues. Germline CDR1 is SGHTA and CDR2 is FQGTGA. With V trimmed by 5 bases and J by 2 bases, 5 bases remained unmatched. CDR3 DNA sequence: TGTGCCAGCAGCCCCTCGGGACAGGGGAACTATGGCTACACCTTC. Its translation is CASSPSGQGNYGYTF.

V gene TRBV12-3 or TRBV12-4 combines with J gene TRBJ1-2; 7 nucleotides align to TRBD1. The CDR3 loop spans 14 amino acids. With V trimmed by 3 bases and J by 6 bases, 7 bases remained unmatched. The CDR3 DNA follows: TGTGCCAGCAGTTTGTACCAGGGGGGGGATGGCTACACCTTC. Encoded protein: CASSLYQGGDGYTF.

The CDR3 sequence is CASSPRRQGPSTDTQYF. The CDR3 DNA reads as TGTGCCAGCAGCCCCAGGAGACAGGGCCCTAGCACAGATACGCAGTATTTT. The rearrangement joins TRBV7-9 to TRBJ2-3; TRBD1 aligns across 7 bases. Germline V gene sequence: CDR1 SEHNR, CDR2 FQNEAQ (reference sequence). The length of the CDR3 is 17 residues. Trimming at V came to 5 bases and at J to 0 bases, leaving 11 bases not matched to a gene.

This clonotype was counted at least ten times. The gene calls are TRBV6-5 and TRBJ1-2; possibly TRBD1 for D (5 bases). V was pared by 2 bases and J by 5 bases, with 9 bases between. This CDR3 comprises 13 residues. CDR1 and CDR2 from the germline V gene are MNHEY and SVGAGI. The CDR3 reads CASSYDPGYGYTF. The CDR3 DNA is TGTGCCAGCAGTTACGATCCAGGGTATGGCTACACCTTC.

The chain uses TRBV12-3 or TRBV12-4 and TRBJ2-1; D is perhaps TRBD1 or TRBD2 (5 bases each). The CDR3 contains 13 residues. Deletions cut 6 bases from V and 9 bases from J, with 15 bases between. CDR3 amino acids: CASSPGRGIEQFF. Written as DNA, the CDR3 is TGTGCCAGCAGCCCGGGCCGGGGCATTGAGCAGTTCTTC.

For the CDR3, the DNA is TGTGCCAGCAGTTTAGCGACAGACTATGGCTACACCTTC. It is translated as CASSLATDYGYTF. The chain couples TRBV28 to TRBJ1-2; the D gene is possibly TRBD1 (5 bases). The CDR3 has 13 residues. V was cut by 2 bases and J by 3 bases, with 7 bases left in between. CDR1 and CDR2 (germline): MDHEN, SYDVKM.

The chain recombines TRBV28 with TRBJ1-2, with 7 positions matching TRBD1. V dropped 6 bases and J dropped 8; count of bases not matched to a gene: 12. Germline-derived CDR1 and CDR2 are MDHEN and SYDVKM. The CDR3 spans 14 residues. The CDR3 sequence is CASRGAGQRLGYTF. As DNA, the CDR3 is TGTGCCAGCAGGGGGGCGGGACAGCGTTTGGGCTACACCTTC.

The chain couples TRBV19 to TRBJ2-7; D perhaps matches TRBD1 (6 bases). The CDR3 totals 13 residues. The germline CDR1 and CDR2 sequences are LNHDA and SQIVND (reference sequence). Trimming took off 8 bases at V and 1 base at J, with 12 bases between the two ends. CDR3 nucleotide sequence: TGTGCCAGTCGCCGAGGGGGTTCCTACGAGCAGTACTTC. This codes for CASRRGGSYEQYF.

This clonotype was recorded at least ten times. The gene calls are TRBV18 and TRBJ2-7, with 11 bases matching TRBD1. CDR3 size: 14 residues. Germline CDR1 is KGHSH and CDR2 is LQKENI. V was pared by 3 bases and J by 6 bases, with 4 bases of the junction left unmatched. CDR3 amino acids: CASSPGQGVGEQYF. The CDR3 DNA reads TGTGCCAGCTCACCGGGACAGGGGGTGGGCGAGCAGTACTTC.

The V call is TRBV11-3, the J call TRBJ2-2, with D possibly being TRBD1 (6 bases). The CDR3 has 17 amino acids. V lost 1 base and J 1 base, leaving 13 bases between the germline ends. CDR1 is SGHNT, CDR2 YENEEA, per germline. The CDR3 spells CASSLGVGRGNTGELFF. The CDR3 coding sequence is TGTGCCAGCAGCTTAGGAGTGGGCAGGGGGAACACCGGGGAGCTGTTTTTT.

This clonotype was recorded a few times. V usage is TRBV5-6 and J usage is TRBJ2-7; the match to TRBD2 covers 7 bases. From germline, CDR1 is SGHDT and CDR2 YYEEEE. The CDR3 is 14 residues long. The V and J ends lost 1 base and 7 bases, in that order; junction bases with no gene match: 8. CDR3 loop: CASSLPGGHYEQYF. The CDR3 nucleotides read TGTGCCAGCAGCTTGCCGGGAGGTCATTATGAGCAGTACTTC.

This clonotype was seen ten or more times. V is TRBV6-5 and J is TRBJ1-6; D is unresolved. V lost 6 bases and J lost 5, with 14 bases in between. CDR3 size: 15 residues. The germline V gene has CDR1 MNHEY and CDR2 SVGAGI. This CDR3 is CASRPTEYNNSPLHF. The CDR3 DNA follows: TGTGCCAGCAGACCCACAGAATATAATAATTCACCCCTCCACTTT.

The table lists this clonotype with many counts. CDR3 residues: CASSEGTVTNEKLFF. The DNA for the CDR3 is TGTGCCAGCAGCGAAGGGACCGTAACTAATGAAAAACTGTTTTTT. The rearrangement joins TRBV7-9 to TRBJ1-4; D perhaps matches TRBD1 (5 bases). The CDR3 sequence is 15 residues long. Germline V gives CDR1 SEHNR, CDR2 FQNEAQ (reference sequence). The germline V and J ends were trimmed by 5 bases and 1 base, with 11 bases remaining between them.

This clonotype occurred many times. The rearrangement links TRBV19 to TRBJ1-1; D remains ambiguous. CDR1 and CDR2 (germline): LNHDA, SQIVND (reference sequence). The CDR3 length is 15 residues. Trimming pared 2 bases from V and 2 bases from J, leaving 12 bases between. CDR3 nucleotides: TGTGCCAGTAGTATAAGAGACAACACCAACACTGAAGCTTTCTTT. Protein: CASSIRDNTNTEAFF.

This clonotype was counted only a few times. The genes are TRBV7-2 and TRBJ1-3, with 12 nucleotides matching TRBD1. The CDR3 totals 17 residues. Losses at the gene ends were 3 bases for V and 0 bases for J; bases not matched to a gene: 3. CDR1 is SGHTA, CDR2 FQGNSA, per germline. The CDR3 loop is CASSLGQGAFSGNTIYF. The CDR3 DNA reads as TGTGCCAGCAGCTTGGGACAGGGGGCCTTCTCTGGAAACACCATATATTTT.